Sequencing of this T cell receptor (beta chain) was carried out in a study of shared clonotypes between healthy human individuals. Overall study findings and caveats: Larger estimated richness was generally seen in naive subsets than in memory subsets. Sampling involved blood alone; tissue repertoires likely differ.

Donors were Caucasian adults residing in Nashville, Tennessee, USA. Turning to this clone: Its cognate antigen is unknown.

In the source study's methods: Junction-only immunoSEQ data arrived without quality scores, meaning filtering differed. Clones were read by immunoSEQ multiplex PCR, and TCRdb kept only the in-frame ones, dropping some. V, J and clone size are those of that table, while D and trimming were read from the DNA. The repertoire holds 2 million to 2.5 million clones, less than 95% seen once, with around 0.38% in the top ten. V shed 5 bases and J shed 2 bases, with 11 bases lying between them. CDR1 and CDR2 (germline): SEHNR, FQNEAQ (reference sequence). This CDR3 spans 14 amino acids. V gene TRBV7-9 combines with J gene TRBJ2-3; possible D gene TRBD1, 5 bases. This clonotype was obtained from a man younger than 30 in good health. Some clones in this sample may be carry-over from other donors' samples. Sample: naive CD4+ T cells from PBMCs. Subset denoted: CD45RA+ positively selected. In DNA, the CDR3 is TGTGCCAGCAGCGAACGACAGCTCACAGATACGCAGTATTTT. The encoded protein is CASSERQLTDTQYF.